This TCR beta chain emerged from a study of early T cells in non-severe SARS-CoV-2 infection. This clonotype was detected a few times. The CDR3 consists of 16 residues. Germline CDR1 is SGDLS and CDR2 is YYNGEE. With V trimmed by 1 base and J by 2 bases, 5 bases remained unmatched. TCRdb redid the calling of the 5' RACE reads with MiXCR, one entry per CDR3 protein. This sample has tens of thousands of distinct CDR3 sequences; less than 15% occur once, and the top ten carry about 7.7%. Sequencing used whole blood. The TCR was taken from an adult who was a healthcare worker with PCR-confirmed SARS-CoV-2 infection or an uninfected control (not recorded which). The genes are TRBV9 and TRBJ2-3; 9 bases fit TRBD2. The chain's CDR3 is CASSVTSGSPTDTQYF. CDR3 nucleotide sequence: TGTGCCAGCAGCGTAACTAGCGGGTCCCCCACAGATACGCAGTATTTT.